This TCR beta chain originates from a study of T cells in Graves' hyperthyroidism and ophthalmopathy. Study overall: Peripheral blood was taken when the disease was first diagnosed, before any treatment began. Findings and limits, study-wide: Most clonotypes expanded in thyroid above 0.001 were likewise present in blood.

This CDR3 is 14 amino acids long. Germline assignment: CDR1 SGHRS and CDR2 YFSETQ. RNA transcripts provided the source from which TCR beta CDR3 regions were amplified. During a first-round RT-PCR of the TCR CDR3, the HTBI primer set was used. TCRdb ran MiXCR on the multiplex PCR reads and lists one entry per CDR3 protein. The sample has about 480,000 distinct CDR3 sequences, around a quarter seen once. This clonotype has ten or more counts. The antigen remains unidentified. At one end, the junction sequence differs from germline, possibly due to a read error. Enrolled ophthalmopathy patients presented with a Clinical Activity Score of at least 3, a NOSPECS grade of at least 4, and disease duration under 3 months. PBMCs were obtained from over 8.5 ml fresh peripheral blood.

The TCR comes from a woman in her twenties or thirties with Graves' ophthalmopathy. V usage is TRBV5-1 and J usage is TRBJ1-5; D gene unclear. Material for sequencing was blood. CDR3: CASSLDGSNQPQHF. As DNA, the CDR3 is TGTGCCAGCAGTTTAGACGGTAGCAATCAGCCCCAGCATTTT.